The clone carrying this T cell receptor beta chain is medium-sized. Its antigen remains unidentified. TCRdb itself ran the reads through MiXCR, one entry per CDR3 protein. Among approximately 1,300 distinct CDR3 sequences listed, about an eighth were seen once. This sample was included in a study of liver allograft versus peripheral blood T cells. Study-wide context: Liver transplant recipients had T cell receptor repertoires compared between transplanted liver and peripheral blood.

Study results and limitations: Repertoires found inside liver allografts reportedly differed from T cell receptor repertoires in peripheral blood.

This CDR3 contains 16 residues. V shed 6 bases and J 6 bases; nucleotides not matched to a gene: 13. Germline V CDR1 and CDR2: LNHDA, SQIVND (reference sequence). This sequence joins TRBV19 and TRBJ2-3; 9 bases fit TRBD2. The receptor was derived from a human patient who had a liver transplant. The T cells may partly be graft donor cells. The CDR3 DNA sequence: TGTGCCAGTAGACCCTTTGGAGCGGGAGGTACCGATACGCAGTATTTT. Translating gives CASRPFGAGGTDTQYF.